This T cell receptor (beta chain) was obtained from a study of blood T cell repertoires in COVID-19. Study-wide background: T cells, B-cell-depleted T cells, or PBMCs provided the cDNA or gDNA that served as material.

Germline V lookup: CDR1 LNHDA, CDR2 SQIVND (reference sequence). V gave up 5 bases and J gave up 4 bases; unmatched junction bases: 11. This CDR3 is built from 17 residues. In the source study's methods: Reference gene primer amplification gave estimated nucleated cell counts. TCRdb's table, derived via immunoSEQ multiplex PCR, lists solely in-frame clones and lacks some. V and J calls and clone size are as listed in that table; D and trimming were resolved from the DNA. In the table there are 150,000 to 200,000 clones, roughly 76% of which are singletons. The TCR comes from a woman aged 45 to 65 with active or convalescent COVID-19. This chain uses TRBV19 with TRBJ2-7, with TRBD2 matching 13 bases. Sequencing was carried out using peripheral blood. CDR3 DNA sequence: TGTGCCAGTAGTCCAACTAGCGGGAGGGCTAAAGGGTACGAGCAGTACTTC. Protein sequence: CASSPTSGRAKGYEQYF.